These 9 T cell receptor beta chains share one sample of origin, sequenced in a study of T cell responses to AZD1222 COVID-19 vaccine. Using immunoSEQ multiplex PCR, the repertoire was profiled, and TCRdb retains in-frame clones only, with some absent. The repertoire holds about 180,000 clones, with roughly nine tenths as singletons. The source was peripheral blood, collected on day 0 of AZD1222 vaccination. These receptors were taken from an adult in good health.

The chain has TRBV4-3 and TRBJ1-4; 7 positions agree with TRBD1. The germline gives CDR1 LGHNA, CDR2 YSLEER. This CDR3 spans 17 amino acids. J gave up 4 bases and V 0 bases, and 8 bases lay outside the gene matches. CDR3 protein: CASSQDWLQGLNEKLFF. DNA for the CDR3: TGCGCCAGCAGCCAAGATTGGTTACAGGGGCTTAATGAAAAACTGTTTTTT.

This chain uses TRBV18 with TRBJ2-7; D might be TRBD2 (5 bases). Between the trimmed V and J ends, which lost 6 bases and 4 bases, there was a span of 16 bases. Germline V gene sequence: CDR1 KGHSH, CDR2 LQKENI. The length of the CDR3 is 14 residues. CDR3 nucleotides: TGTGCCAGCTCCCCCCAAGGCCTAGCTTACGAGCAGTACTTC. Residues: CASSPQGLAYEQYF.

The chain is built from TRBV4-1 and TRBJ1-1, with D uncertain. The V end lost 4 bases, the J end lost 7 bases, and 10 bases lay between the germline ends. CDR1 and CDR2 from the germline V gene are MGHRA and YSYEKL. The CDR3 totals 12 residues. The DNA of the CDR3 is TGCGCCAGCAGCCCCCAATCTGGTGAAGCTTTCTTT. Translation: CASSPQSGEAFF.

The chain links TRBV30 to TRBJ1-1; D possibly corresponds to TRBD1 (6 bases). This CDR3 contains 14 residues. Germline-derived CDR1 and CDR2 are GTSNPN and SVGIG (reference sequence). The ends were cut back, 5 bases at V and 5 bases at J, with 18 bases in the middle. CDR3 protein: CAWGIGQLRTEAFF. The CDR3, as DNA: TGTGCCTGGGGTATCGGACAGCTCCGGACTGAAGCTTTCTTT. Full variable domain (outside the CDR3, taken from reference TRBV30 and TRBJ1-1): SQTIHQWPATLVQPVGSPLSLECTVEGTSNPNLYWYRQAAGRGLQLLFYSVGIGQISSEVPQNLSASRPQDRQFILSSKKLLLSDSGFYLCAWGIGQLRTEAFFGQGTRLTVV.

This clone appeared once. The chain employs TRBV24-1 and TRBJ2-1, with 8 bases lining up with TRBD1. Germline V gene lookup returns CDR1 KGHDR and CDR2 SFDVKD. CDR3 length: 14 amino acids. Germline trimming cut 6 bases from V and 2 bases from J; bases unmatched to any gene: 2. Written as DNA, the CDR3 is TGTGCCACCAGTCCGGGACAGGCCTACAATGAGCAGTTCTTC. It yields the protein CATSPGQAYNEQFF.

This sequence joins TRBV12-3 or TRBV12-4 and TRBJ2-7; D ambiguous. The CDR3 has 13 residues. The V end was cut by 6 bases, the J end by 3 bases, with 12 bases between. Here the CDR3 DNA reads TGTGCCAGCAGCCCGGGTCTCCTCTACGAGCAGTACTTC. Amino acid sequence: CASSPGLLYEQYF.

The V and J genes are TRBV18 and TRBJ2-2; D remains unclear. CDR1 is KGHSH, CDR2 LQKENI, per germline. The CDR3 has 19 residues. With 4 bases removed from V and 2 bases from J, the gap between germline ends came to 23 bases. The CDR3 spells CASSRYSNGLWSNTGELFF. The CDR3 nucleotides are TGTGCCAGCTCACGCTACAGTAATGGGTTATGGTCAAACACCGGGGAGCTGTTTTTT.

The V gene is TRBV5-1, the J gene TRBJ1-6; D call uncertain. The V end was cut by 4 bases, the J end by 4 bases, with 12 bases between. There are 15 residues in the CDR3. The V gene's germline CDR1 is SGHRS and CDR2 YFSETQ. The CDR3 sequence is CASSEAGPYNSPLHF. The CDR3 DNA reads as TGCGCCAGCAGCGAGGCCGGGCCTTATAATTCACCCCTCCACTTT.

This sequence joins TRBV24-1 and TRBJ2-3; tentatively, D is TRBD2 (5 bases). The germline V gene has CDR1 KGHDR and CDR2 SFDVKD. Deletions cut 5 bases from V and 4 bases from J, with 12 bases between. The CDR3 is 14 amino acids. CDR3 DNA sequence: TGTGCCACCAGTGCGGACTGGAGCGCAGATACGCAGTATTTT. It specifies CATSADWSADTQYF.